The entry that follows covers one T cell receptor (beta chain) sequence. J gave up 0 bases and V 4 bases, and 9 bases lay outside the gene matches. Per germline, CDR1 SGDLS and CDR2 YYNGEE. The CDR3 spans 18 residues. In the authors' workflow: Reference gene primers were amplified, and this amplification served to estimate nucleated cell counts. TCRdb keeps only in-frame clones here, not all; method: immunoSEQ multiplex PCR. V and J calls and clone size are given by that table; D and trimming were obtained from the DNA. The sample has some 41,000 clones; 75% to 85% are singletons. The entry originates in a study of blood T cell repertoires in COVID-19. Overall study context: Specimens from acute and convalescent COVID-19 originated in the United States, Italy and Spain.

V gene TRBV9 combines with J gene TRBJ2-3, with 12 bases fitting TRBD2. This receptor was taken from a man aged 80 or over in a cohort sampled during active COVID-19. Sequences were obtained from peripheral blood. CDR3: CASSLGLAGTSSTDTQYF. The CDR3 coding sequence is TGTGCCAGCAGCCTCGGACTAGCGGGGACTTCTAGCACAGATACGCAGTATTTT.